The 6 T cell receptor beta chains in this list originate from one sample, sequenced in a study of cytomegalovirus exposure and HLA in healthy donors. Generated by immunoSEQ multiplex PCR, the TCRdb table keeps only in-frame clones and is missing some. The table records about 260,000 clones, about 92% of them present only once. The sequencing input was PBMCs. The receptors originated from a woman in her 30s in good health and CMV-seronegative.

J is TRBJ2-7 and V is TRBV4-3; TRBD2 agrees at 12 bases. J was trimmed by 3 bases and V by 2 bases; bases with no gene match: 2. The CDR3 length is 15 residues. Germline CDR1 is LGHNA and CDR2 is YSLEER. For the CDR3, the DNA is TGCGCCAGCAGCCAATCGGGACTAGCGGGCTACGAGCAGTACTTC. The encoded protein is CASSQSGLAGYEQYF.

The V call is TRBV18, the J call TRBJ1-4; D is unclear. The V gene lost 2 bases and the J gene lost 5 bases, with 15 bases spanning the gap. The germline CDR1 and CDR2 sequences are KGHSH and LQKENI. The CDR3 runs 16 residues. The CDR3 loop is CASSPSAPGGNEKLFF. The CDR3 nucleotides read TGTGCCAGCTCACCATCGGCCCCCGGCGGGAATGAAAAACTGTTTTTT.

This clone has a single count. This chain links TRBV6-5 with TRBJ1-1, with D possibly being TRBD1 (5 bases). The germline V gene has CDR1 MNHEY and CDR2 SVGAGI. V was cut by 2 bases and J by 10 bases, with 17 bases left in between. This CDR3 has 14 amino acids. The CDR3 reads CASSYRTLRDGAFF. CDR3 nucleotides: TGTGCCAGCAGTTACCGGACACTCCGGGACGGAGCTTTCTTT.

V usage is TRBV9 and J usage is TRBJ2-5; tentatively, D is TRBD1 (6 bases). Germline V gene lookup returns CDR1 SGDLS and CDR2 YYNGEE. With 6 bases removed from V and 1 base from J, the gap between germline ends came to 13 bases. The CDR3 sequence is 14 residues long. This CDR3 reads CASTRRGGQETQYF. Here the CDR3 DNA reads TGTGCCAGCACCCGTAGAGGGGGCCAAGAGACCCAGTACTTC.

The V and J genes are TRBV2 and TRBJ2-1; no reliable D call. This CDR3 contains 13 residues. Germline assignment: CDR1 SNHLY and CDR2 FYNNEI. Trimming removed 4 bases from V and 9 bases from J, with 13 bases in between. The CDR3 reads CASSGQVISEQFF. CDR3 nucleotides: TGTGCCAGCAGTGGGCAGGTCATTAGTGAGCAGTTCTTC.

This rearrangement joins TRBV5-6 to TRBJ2-5; perhaps TRBD2 as D (5 bases). V was trimmed by 4 bases and J by 5 bases, leaving 12 bases between them. CDR3 length equals 13 residues. CDR1 is SGHDT, CDR2 YYEEEE, per germline. The CDR3 DNA is TGTGCCAGCAGCCCTACCGGGGTCGAGACCCAGTACTTC. Its protein product is CASSPTGVETQYF.